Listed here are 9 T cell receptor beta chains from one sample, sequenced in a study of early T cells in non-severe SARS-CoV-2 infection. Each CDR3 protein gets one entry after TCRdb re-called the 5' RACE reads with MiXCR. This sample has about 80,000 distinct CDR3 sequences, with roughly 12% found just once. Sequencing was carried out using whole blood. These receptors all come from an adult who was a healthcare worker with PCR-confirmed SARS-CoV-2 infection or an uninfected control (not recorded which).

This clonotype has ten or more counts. The CDR3 loop is CASSADGNTEAFF. For the CDR3, the DNA is TGCGCCAGCAGTGCCGACGGGAACACTGAAGCTTTCTTT. This chain joins TRBV5-1 and TRBJ1-1; D gene unclear. V lost 5 bases and J lost 1, with 9 bases in between. The CDR3 covers 13 residues. Germline values: CDR1 SGHRS, CDR2 YFSETQ.

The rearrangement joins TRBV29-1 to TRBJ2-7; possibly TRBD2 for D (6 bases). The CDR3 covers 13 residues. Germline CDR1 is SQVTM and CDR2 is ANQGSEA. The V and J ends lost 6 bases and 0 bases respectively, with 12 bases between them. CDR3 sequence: CSVISGLSYEQYF. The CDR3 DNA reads TGCAGCGTGATTAGCGGTCTCTCCTACGAGCAGTACTTC.

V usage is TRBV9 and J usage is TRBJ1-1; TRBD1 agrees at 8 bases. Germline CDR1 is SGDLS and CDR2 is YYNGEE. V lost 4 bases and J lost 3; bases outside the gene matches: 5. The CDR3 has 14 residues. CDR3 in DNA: TGTGCCAGCAGCCCCGCAGGGGGCTACACTGAAGCTTTCTTT. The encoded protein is CASSPAGGYTEAFF.

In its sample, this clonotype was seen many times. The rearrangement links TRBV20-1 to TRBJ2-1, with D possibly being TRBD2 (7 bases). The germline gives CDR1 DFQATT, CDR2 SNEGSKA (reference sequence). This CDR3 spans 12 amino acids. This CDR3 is CVWGGPTDEQFF. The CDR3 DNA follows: TGCGTTTGGGGGGGGCCCACCGATGAGCAGTTCTTC.

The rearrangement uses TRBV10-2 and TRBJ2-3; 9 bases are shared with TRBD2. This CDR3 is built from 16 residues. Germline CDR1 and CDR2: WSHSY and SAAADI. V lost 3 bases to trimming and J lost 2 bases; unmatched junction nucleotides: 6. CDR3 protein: CASSEGSGGLTDTQYF. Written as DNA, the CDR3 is TGCGCCAGCAGTGAAGGTAGCGGGGGCCTCACAGATACGCAGTATTTT.

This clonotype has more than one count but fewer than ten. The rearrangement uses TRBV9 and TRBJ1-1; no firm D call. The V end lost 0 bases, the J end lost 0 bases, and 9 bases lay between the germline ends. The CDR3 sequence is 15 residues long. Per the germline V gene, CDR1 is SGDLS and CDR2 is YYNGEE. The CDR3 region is CASSVEGFMNTEAFF. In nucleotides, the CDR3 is TGTGCCAGCAGCGTAGAAGGTTTCATGAACACTGAAGCTTTCTTT.

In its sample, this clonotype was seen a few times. CDR3 protein: CASSEAFF. The CDR3 coding sequence is TGTGCCAGCAGTGAAGCTTTCTTT. The gene calls are TRBV6-2 or TRBV6-3 and TRBJ1-1; D is unresolved. Looked up from germline, CDR1 is MNHEY and CDR2 is SVGEGT. V lost 5 bases to trimming and J lost 8 bases, with 0 bases between them. The CDR3 has 8 amino acids.

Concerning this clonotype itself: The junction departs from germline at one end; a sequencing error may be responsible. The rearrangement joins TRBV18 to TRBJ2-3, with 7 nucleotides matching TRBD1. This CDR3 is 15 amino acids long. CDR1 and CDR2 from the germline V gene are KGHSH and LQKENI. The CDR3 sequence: CTSSPGQVSTDTQYF. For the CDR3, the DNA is TGTACCAGCTCACCTGGACAGGTTAGCACAGATACGCAGTATTTT.

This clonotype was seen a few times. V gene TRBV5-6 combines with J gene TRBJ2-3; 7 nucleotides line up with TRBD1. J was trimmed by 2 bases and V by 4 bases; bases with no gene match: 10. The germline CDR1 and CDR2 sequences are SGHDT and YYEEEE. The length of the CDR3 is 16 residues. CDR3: CASSIYRGPFTDTQYF. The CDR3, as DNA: TGTGCCAGCAGCATATACAGGGGCCCCTTCACAGATACGCAGTATTTT.